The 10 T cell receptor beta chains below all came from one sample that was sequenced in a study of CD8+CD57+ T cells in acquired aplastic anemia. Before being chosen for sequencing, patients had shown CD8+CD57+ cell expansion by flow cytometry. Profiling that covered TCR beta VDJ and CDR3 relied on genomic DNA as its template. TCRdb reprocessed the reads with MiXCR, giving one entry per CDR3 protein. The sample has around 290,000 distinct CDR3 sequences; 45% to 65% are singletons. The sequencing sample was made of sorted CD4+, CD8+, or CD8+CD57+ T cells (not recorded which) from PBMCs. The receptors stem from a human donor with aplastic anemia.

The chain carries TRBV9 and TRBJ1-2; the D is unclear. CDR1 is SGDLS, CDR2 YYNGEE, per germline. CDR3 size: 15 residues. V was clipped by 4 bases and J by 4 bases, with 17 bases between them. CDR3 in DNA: TGTGCCAGCAGCCCTGATTCTTACACCAGCTATGGCTACACCTTC. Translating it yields CASSPDSYTSYGYTF. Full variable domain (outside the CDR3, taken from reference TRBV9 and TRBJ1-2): DSGVTQTPKHLITATGQRVTLRCSPRSGDLSVYWYQQSLDQGLQFLIQYYNGEERAKGNILERFSAQQFPDLHSELNLSSLELGDSALYFCASSPDSYTSYGYTFGSGTRLTVV.

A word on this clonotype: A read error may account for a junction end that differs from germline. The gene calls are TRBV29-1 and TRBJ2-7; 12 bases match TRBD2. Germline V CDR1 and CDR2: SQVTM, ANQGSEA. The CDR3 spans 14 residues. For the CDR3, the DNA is TGCAGCGTTGAGATACTAGCGGGAGGCTACGAGCAGTACTTT. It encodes CSVEILAGGYEQYF.

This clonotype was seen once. As DNA, the CDR3 is TGTGCCAGCAGCGCTACCGACAGGGCTGGAAACACCATATATTTT. It encodes CASSATDRAGNTIYF. V is TRBV9 and J is TRBJ1-3; TRBD1 matches 7 bases. This CDR3 comprises 15 residues. Germline V gene sequence: CDR1 SGDLS, CDR2 YYNGEE. After removal of 3 bases from V and 2 bases from J, the junction contained 5 bases not matched to a gene.

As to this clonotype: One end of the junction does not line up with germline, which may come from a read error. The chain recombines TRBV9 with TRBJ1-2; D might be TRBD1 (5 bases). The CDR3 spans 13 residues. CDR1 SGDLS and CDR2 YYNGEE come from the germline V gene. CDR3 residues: CASSVEGHGIYAF. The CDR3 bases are TGTGCCAGCAGCGTAGAGGGGCACGGAATCTACGCCTTC.

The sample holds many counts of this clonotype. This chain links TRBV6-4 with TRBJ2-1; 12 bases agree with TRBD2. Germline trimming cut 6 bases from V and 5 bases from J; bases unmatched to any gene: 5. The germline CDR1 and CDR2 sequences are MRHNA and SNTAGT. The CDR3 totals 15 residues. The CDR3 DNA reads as TGTGCCAGCAGCGTACTAGCGGGAGGAGACAATGAGCAGTTCTTC. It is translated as CASSVLAGGDNEQFF.

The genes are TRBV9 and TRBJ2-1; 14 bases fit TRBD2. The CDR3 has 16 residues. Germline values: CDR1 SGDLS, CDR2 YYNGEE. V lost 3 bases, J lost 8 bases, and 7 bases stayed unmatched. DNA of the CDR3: TGTGCCAGCAGCGCCGGACTAGCGGGAGGACCCGATGAGCAGTTCTTC. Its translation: CASSAGLAGGPDEQFF.

CDR3 nucleotide sequence: TGCGCCAGCAGCTTGCAGGGGGTTTCGAATGAAAAACTGTTTTTT. Its translation is CASSLQGVSNEKLFF. J is TRBJ1-4 and V is TRBV5-1; 7 nucleotides match TRBD1. Germline CDR1 is SGHRS and CDR2 is YFSETQ. The CDR3 runs 15 residues. Losses at the gene ends were 1 base for V and 5 bases for J; bases not matched to a gene: 5.

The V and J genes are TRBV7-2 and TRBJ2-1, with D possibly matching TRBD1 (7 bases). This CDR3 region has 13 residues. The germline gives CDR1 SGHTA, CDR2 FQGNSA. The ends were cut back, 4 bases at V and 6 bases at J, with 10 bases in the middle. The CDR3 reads CASSSGGTNEQFF. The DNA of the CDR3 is TGTGCCAGCAGCTCAGGGGGGACCAATGAGCAGTTCTTC. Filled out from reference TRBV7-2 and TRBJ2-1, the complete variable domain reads GAGVSQSPSNKVTEKGKDVELRCDPISGHTALYWYRQSLGQGLEFLIYFQGNSAPDKSGLPSDRFSAERTGGSVSTLTIQRTQQEDSAVYLCASSSGGTNEQFFGPGTRLTVL.

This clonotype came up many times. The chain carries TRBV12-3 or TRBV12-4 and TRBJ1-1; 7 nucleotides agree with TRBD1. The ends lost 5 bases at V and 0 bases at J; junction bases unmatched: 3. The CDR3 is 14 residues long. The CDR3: CASSGQALNTEAFF. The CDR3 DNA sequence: TGTGCCAGCAGTGGACAGGCCCTGAACACTGAAGCTTTCTTT.

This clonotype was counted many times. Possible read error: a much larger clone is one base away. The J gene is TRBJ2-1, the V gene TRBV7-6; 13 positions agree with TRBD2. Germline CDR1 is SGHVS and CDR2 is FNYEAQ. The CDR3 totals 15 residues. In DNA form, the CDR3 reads TGTGCCAGCAGTACAACTAGCGGGAGGGCCAATGAGCAGCTCTTC. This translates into CASSTTSGRANEQLF.